These T cell receptor beta chains were read from a single sample in a study of blood T cell repertoires in COVID-19. Sequencing was performed with immunoSEQ multiplex PCR; in TCRdb, only in-frame clones are kept and a portion is missing. The data contain roughly 340,000 clones, about 90% of them singletons. The sequenced sample consisted of peripheral blood. The source of these receptors is a woman between 50 and 59 years old with COVID-19, enrolled during active disease. Each CDR3 is given with its conserved first and last residue. Fields, in order: D gene, V gene, J gene, clone size, CDR3 DNA, CDR3 protein. A D gene is named only where the DNA matches it firmly. Expanded clones are given a class, and other clones once, few, many or no size at all.

>-|TRBV19|TRBJ1-3|once
TGTGCCACTTCGACACCCTACTCTGGAAACACCATATATTTT
CATSTPYSGNTIYF
>TRBD1|TRBV7-2|TRBJ1-1|-
TGTGCCAGCAGCTTAGCCCCGACAGGGAGAAACACTGAAGCTTTCTTT
CASSLAPTGRNTEAFF
>-|TRBV7-2|TRBJ1-1|-
TGTGCCAGCAGCTTAGGAGGTGGTCACCCCAACACTGAAGCTTTCTTT
CASSLGGGHPNTEAFF
>-|TRBV6-2/TRBV6-3|TRBJ1-1|few
TGTGCCAGCAGTTACTCTGGCCAGATGAACACTGAAGCTTTCTTT
CASSYSGQMNTEAFF
>TRBD2|TRBV28|TRBJ2-3|-
TGTGCCAGCAGTCCCCTGGGACTAGCGGGAGCAAGCACAGATACGCAGTATTTT
CASSPLGLAGASTDTQYF
>-|TRBV14|TRBJ2-1|few
TGTGCCAGCAGCCAAGACCTGGGCCAGATAAATGAGCAGTTCTTC
CASSQDLGQINEQFF
>-|TRBV11-2|TRBJ1-1|-
TGTGCCAGCAGCTTAGAAAGGGGAACTGAAGCTTTCTTT
CASSLERGTEAFF
>-|TRBV7-3|TRBJ1-5|-
TGTGCCAGCAGCTTAGAGGTGGATCAGCCCCAGCATTTT
CASSLEVDQPQHF
>-|TRBV3-1/TRBV3-2|TRBJ1-4|-
TGTGCCAGCAGCACCCGGACAGTGGGGCGGGAAAAACTGTTTTTT
CASSTRTVGREKLFF
>-|TRBV7-8|TRBJ2-3|-
TGTGCCAGCAGCCCCAACACAGATACGCAGTATTTT
CASSPNTDTQYF
>TRBD1|TRBV6-1|TRBJ2-1|once
TGTGCCAGCAGTGATACCTCCGGGGGACAGGGTTGGGTTGAGCAGTTCTTC
CASSDTSGGQGWVEQFF
>-|TRBV13|TRBJ2-7|once
TGTGCCAGCAGCCACGAAGGGGGAGGGGCAGGCGAGCAGTACTTC
CASSHEGGGAGEQYF
>-|TRBV5-1|TRBJ2-7|-
TGCGCCAGCAGCTTGGGGACCGGTGAGGGCTACGAGCAGTACTTC
CASSLGTGEGYEQYF
>TRBD1|TRBV5-1|TRBJ1-1|once
TGCGCCAGCAGCTTGCTCGGACAGGTTAGCACTGAAGCTTTCTTT
CASSLLGQVSTEAFF
>TRBD2|TRBV5-4|TRBJ2-7|-
TGTGCCAGCACCCGGAAGGGAGGGGCCTCCTACGAGCAGTACTTC
CASTRKGGASYEQYF
>-|TRBV6-5|TRBJ2-3|-
TGTGCCAGCAGTTACGGCCCCGGGACTAGCACAGATACGCAGTATTTT
CASSYGPGTSTDTQYF
>TRBD2|TRBV19|TRBJ2-7|-
TGTGCCAGTAGTATTAGCGGGAGGGGATTCTCCTACGAGCAGTACTTC
CASSISGRGFSYEQYF
>TRBD1|TRBV28|TRBJ2-3|few
TGTGCCAGCAGTTTATGGACCACCGGGACAGGGGGCGCCGTAAATACGCAGTATTTT
CASSLWTTGTGGAVNTQYF
>-|TRBV27|TRBJ1-4|once
TGTGCCAGCAGTTTTACCCGGACAGCCTATAATGAAAAACTGTTTTTT
CASSFTRTAYNEKLFF
>-|TRBV11-3|TRBJ2-3|once
TGTGCCAGCAGCTTTTCGGGGTTCACTAGCACAGATACGCAGTATTTT
CASSFSGFTSTDTQYF
>-|TRBV19|TRBJ2-7|-
TGTGCCAGTAGTATAGGACAATCCGAGCAGTACTTC
CASSIGQSEQYF
>-|TRBV5-6|TRBJ2-6|-
TGTGCCAGCAGCTTTGGGTCTACAGTCTCTGGGGCCAACGTCCTGACTTTC
CASSFGSTVSGANVLTF
>TRBD2|TRBV5-1|TRBJ2-1|-
TGCGCCAGCAGCCAACGGGACGGGGGGTACAATGAGCAGTTCTTC
CASSQRDGGYNEQFF
>TRBD1|TRBV23-1|TRBJ1-1|-
TGCGCCAGCATAGCGGACAGGGGACACACTGAAGCTTTCTTT
CASIADRGHTEAFF
>TRBD1|TRBV7-3|TRBJ1-1|-
TGTGCCAGCAGCTTTCAGGGGGCCACTGAAGCTTTCTTT
CASSFQGATEAFF
>-|TRBV21-1|TRBJ2-7|-
TGTGCCAGCAGCTCCCCCCTGAGCGGGAAAACCTACGAGCAGTACTTC
CASSSPLSGKTYEQYF
>-|TRBV20-1|TRBJ2-3|-
TGCAGTGCTAGTTCTATGGGGGATAAGGGGGCAGATACGCAGTATTTT
CSASSMGDKGADTQYF
>-|TRBV7-2|TRBJ1-2|once
TGTGCCAGCAGCTCTCCCGATGAGGGCAACTATGGCTACACCTTC
CASSSPDEGNYGYTF
>-|TRBV6-6|TRBJ1-3|-
TGTGCCAGCAGTTACTCTGACAGGAGCTTTTCCATATATTTT
CASSYSDRSFSIYF
>-|TRBV7-8|TRBJ1-2|-
TGTGCCAGCAGCTTAAAGGAGAACTATGGCTACACCTTC
CASSLKENYGYTF
>-|TRBV11-3|TRBJ2-2|-
TGTGCCAGCAGCTTGTACGGGATGAACACCGGGGAGCTGTTTTTT
CASSLYGMNTGELFF
>-|TRBV7-2|TRBJ2-2|-
TGTGCCAGCAGCTCAGGGGTTCCCGGGGAGCTGTTTTTT
CASSSGVPGELFF
>-|TRBV11-2|TRBJ2-1|-
TGTGCCAGCAGCTTAGATAGCTTTCGCTCCTACAATGAGCAGTTCTTC
CASSLDSFRSYNEQFF
>-|TRBV30|TRBJ2-1|-
TGTGCCTGGAGTGTACGCGCCCTGGGCCCCTACAATGAGCAGTTCTTC
CAWSVRALGPYNEQFF
>-|TRBV9|TRBJ2-2|-
TGTGCCAGCAGCCCGGTAGGGGCCTGGCGCACCGGGGAGCTGTTTTTT
CASSPVGAWRTGELFF
>-|TRBV27|TRBJ2-2|-
TGTGCCAGCAGGGAGACAGGAAACCAGAACACCGGGGAGCTGTTTTTT
CASRETGNQNTGELFF
>TRBD1|TRBV19|TRBJ2-7|-
TGTGCCAGTAGTGACAGGGGGCCGGGCGAGCAGTACTTC
CASSDRGPGEQYF
>-|TRBV19|TRBJ2-1|-
TGTGCCAGTAGTATTAGCAATGAGCAGTTCTTC
CASSISNEQFF
>TRBD1|TRBV19|TRBJ1-1|-
TGTGCCAGTAGTAACCTCCCGGGACAGGATGAAGCTTTCTTT
CASSNLPGQDEAFF
>-|TRBV7-9|TRBJ2-7|few
TGTGCCAGCACGCCGCCGGGGTCTACCTACGAGCAGTACTTC
CASTPPGSTYEQYF
>-|TRBV29-1|TRBJ2-7|-
TGCAGCGTTGGAGGTCCCTACGAGCAGTACTTC
CSVGGPYEQYF
>-|TRBV11-3|TRBJ2-5|-
TGTGCCAGCAGCTTAGGCGGGTTTAGCGGAGGGACCCAGTACTTC
CASSLGGFSGGTQYF
>-|TRBV7-2|TRBJ1-6|-
TGTGCCAGCAGCTTAGGCAGCGGTAATTCACCCCTCCACTTT
CASSLGSGNSPLHF
>TRBD1|TRBV7-2|TRBJ2-1|-
TGTGCCAGCAGCTTACGGGGACAGTCCAAAAATGAGCAGTTCTTC
CASSLRGQSKNEQFF
>-|TRBV3-1/TRBV3-2|TRBJ2-3|-
TGTGCCAGCAGCCTCCGAGAAGGTGGGAGGAGGACAGATACGCAGTATTTT
CASSLREGGRRTDTQYF
>TRBD1|TRBV2|TRBJ1-1|-
TGTGCCAGCAGGAGGGGGCCGAACACTGAAGCTTTCTTT
CASRRGPNTEAFF
>-|TRBV19|TRBJ2-5|-
TGTGCCAGTAGTGCCCGAACTAGCTGGGAGACCCAGTACTTC
CASSARTSWETQYF
>-|TRBV4-2|TRBJ2-4|-
TGTGCCAGCAGCCAAGATCTGGGAGCGGGCCGGGGAGGCATTCAGTACTTC
CASSQDLGAGRGGIQYF
>TRBD1|TRBV27|TRBJ2-1|-
TGTGCCAGCAGTTTAAAGGGGGCCTCCTACAATGAGCAGTTCTTC
CASSLKGASYNEQFF